This TCR beta chain was sequenced in a study of cytomegalovirus exposure and HLA in healthy donors. Regarding the study as a whole: Among the most significant clusters, several appeared linked to common viral pathogens in a later analysis. CMV antigen specificity was confirmed in vitro for a few CMV-associated chains. An Asian-associated ancestry cluster reportedly showed fewer N-insertions than the approximately 700-donor mean in a later analysis.

Donors were nominally healthy when sampled, though unrecorded immune exposures were likely. The study ran its PCR with 60 Vbeta and 13 Jbeta primers. The assay was immunoSEQ multiplex PCR, and TCRdb's table has in-frame clones only and misses some. The data contain around 140,000 clones, about 74% of them singletons. With respect to this clone: Its antigen is unknown. Distinct nucleotide sequences in the sample also encode this CDR3.

The germline gives CDR1 MNHNS, CDR2 SASEGT. This CDR3 contains 15 residues. Trimming removed 3 bases from V and 5 bases from J, with 13 bases in between. This chain links TRBV6-1 with TRBJ2-2; D call uncertain. The clonotype originates from a man aged 40-49 years in good health and CMV-seropositive. The sample was PBMCs. This CDR3 reads CASSDPFLRTGELFF. In DNA form, the CDR3 reads TGTGCCAGCAGTGATCCGTTTCTCCGGACCGGGGAGCTGTTTTTT.